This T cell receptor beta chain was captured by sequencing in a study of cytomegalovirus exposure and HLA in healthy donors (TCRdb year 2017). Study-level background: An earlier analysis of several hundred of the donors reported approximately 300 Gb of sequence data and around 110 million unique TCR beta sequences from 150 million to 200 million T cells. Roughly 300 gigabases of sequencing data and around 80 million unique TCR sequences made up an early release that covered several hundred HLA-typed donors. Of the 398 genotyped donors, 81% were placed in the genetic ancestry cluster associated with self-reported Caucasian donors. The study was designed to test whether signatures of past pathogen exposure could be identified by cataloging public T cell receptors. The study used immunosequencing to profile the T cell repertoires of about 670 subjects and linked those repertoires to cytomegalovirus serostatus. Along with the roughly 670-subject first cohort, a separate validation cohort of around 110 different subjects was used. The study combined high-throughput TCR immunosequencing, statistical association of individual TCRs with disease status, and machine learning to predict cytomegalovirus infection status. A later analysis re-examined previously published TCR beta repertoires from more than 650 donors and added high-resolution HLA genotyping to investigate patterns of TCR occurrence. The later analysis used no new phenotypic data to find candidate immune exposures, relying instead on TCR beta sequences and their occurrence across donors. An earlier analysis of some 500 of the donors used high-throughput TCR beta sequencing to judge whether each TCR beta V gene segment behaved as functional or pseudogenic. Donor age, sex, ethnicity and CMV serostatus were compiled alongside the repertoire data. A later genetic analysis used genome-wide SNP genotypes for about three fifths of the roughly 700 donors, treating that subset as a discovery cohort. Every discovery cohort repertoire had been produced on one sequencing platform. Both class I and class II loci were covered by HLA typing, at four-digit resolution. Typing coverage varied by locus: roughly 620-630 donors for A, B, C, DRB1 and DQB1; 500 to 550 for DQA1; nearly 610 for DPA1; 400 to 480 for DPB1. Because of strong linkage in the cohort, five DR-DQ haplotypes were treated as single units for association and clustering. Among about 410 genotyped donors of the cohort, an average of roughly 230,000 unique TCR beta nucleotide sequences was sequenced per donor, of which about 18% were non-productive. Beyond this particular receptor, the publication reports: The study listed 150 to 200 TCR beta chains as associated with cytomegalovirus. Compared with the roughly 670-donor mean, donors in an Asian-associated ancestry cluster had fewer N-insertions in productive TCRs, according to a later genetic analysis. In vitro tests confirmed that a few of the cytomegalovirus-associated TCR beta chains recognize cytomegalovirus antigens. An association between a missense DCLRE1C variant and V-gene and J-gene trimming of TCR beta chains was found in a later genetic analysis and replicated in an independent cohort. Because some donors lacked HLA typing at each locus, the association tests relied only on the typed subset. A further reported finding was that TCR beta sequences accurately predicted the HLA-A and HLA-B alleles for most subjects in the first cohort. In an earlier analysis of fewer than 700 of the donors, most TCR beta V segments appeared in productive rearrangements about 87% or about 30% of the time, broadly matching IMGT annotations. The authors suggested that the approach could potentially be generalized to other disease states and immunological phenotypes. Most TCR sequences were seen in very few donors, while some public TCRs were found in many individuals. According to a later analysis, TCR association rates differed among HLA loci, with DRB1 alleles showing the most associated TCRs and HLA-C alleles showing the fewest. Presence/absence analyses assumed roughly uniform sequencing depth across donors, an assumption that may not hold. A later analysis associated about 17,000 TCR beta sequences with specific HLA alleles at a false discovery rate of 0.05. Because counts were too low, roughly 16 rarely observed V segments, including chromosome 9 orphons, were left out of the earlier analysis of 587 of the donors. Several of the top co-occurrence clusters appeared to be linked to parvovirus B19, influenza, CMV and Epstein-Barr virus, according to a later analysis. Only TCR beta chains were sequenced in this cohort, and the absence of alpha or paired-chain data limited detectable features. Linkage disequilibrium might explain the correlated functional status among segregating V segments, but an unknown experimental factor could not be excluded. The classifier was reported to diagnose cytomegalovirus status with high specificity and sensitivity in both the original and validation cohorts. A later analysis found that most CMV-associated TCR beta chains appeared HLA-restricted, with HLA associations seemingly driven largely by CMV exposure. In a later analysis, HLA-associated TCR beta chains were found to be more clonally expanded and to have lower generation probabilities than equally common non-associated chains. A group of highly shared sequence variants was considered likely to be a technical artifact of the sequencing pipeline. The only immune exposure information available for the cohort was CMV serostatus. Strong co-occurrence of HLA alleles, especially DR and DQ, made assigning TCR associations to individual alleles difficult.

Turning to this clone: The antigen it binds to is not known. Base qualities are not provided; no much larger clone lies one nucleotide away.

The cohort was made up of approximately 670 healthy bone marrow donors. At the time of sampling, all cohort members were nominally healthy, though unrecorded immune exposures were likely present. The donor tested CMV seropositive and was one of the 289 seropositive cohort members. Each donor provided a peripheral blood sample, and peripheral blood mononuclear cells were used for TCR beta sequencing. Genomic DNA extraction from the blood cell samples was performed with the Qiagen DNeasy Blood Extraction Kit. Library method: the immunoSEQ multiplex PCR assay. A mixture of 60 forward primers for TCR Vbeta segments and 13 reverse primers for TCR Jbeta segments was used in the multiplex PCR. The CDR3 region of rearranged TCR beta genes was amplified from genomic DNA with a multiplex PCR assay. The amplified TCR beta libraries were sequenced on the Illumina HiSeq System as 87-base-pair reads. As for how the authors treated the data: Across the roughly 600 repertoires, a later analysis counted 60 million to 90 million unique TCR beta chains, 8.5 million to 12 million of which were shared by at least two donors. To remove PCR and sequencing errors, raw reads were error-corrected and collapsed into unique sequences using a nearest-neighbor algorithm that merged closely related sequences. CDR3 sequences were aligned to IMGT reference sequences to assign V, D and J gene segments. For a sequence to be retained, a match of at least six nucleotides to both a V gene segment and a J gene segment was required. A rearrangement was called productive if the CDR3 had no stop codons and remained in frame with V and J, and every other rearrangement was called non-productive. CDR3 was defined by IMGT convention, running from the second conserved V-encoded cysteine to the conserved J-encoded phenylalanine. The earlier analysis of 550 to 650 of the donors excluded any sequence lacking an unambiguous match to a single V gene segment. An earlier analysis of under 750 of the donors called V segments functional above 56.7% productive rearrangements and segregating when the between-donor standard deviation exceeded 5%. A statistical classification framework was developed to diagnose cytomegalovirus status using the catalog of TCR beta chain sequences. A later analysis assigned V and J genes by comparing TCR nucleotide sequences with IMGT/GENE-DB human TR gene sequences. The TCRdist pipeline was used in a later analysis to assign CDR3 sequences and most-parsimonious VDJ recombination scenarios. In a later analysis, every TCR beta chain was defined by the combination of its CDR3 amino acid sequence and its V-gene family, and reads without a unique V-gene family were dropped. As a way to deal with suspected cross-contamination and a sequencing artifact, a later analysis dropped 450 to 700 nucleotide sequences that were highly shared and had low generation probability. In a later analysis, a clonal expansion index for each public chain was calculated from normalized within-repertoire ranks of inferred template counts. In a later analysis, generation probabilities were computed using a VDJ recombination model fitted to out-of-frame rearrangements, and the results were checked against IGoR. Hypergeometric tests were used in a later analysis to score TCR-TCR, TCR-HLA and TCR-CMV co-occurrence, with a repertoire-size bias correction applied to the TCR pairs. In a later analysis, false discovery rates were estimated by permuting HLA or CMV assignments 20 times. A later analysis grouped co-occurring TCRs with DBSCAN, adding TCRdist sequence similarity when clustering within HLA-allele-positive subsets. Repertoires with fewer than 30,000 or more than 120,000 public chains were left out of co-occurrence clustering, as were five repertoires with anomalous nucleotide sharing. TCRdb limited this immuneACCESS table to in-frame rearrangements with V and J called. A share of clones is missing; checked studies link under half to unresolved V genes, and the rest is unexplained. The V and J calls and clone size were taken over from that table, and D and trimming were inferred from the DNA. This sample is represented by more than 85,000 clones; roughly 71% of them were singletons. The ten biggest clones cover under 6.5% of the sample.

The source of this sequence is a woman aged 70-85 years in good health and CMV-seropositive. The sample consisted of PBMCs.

The DNA is TGTGCCAGCAGCCCCGGGACAGCCGGCTGGGCAGATACGCAGTATTTT. Its translation is CASSPGTAGWADTQYF. Recombination linked TRBV7-9 to TRBJ2-3, with 7 bases in between that match TRBD1. The CDR3 goes from the cysteine to the phenylalanine over 16 residues. The DNA shown is the 48-base CDR3, in frame from base 1. The germline V and J ends show losses of 5 bases and 4 bases respectively, and no gene match explains 12 bases of the junction. Reading the germline V gene (reference sequence) gives CDR1 SEHNR and CDR2 FQNEAQ.